This entry features one TCR beta chain sequence. It lacks a known antigen. No qualities accompany the bases; no much larger clone lies one base away. Participants in the prospective study were enrolled through a virtual design, were aged about 18 to 100 years, and lived in some 24 United States geographic areas. Cohort assignment in the prospective study relied on participant-reported clinical history from a screening survey and a study questionnaire. Recovered participants in ImmuneRACE Cohort 3 were defined as having two consecutive negative NP/OP PCR tests, clearance from a healthcare professional, or resolution of symptoms. In the prospective study, mobile phlebotomists collected whole blood, serum and a nasopharyngeal or oropharyngeal swab from each participant. Participants in the prospective study had the option to provide additional blood draws and questionnaires over a 2-month period. Before DNA extraction, prospective study blood samples were shipped either frozen or at room temperature.

The data belong to a study of blood T cell repertoires in COVID-19 (dated by TCRdb to 2020 to 2022). Broadly, across the study: Samples covering the acute and convalescent phases of COVID-19 were provided by collaborators in the United States, Italy and Spain. The material from the prospective study consisted of cDNA or gDNA derived from T cells, B-cell-depleted T cells, or PBMCs. Subjects who had been exposed to COVID-19, were actively infected with it, or had recovered from it provided the deeply sampled blood TCRbeta repertoires that made up the dataset. The repertoires were released in a freely available public database intended as a resource for research on the immune response to SARS-CoV-2. The samples were drawn from two sources: the first 160 participants of the ongoing ImmuneRACE study, and 950 to 1,500 subjects contributed by 6 global collaborators. The sample metadata nearly always contained a de-identified subject ID, COVID-19 status, age in years and sex. Where available, HLA class I and class II types were obtained from metadata supplied by the sample provider rather than from assay-based typing.

What the work shows at the level of the full study, not this receptor alone: How much clinical and demographic metadata was included differed by source and by participant, and the metadata was provided uncurated.

The immunoSEQ Assay, a bias-controlled multiplex PCR, was used to amplify TCRbeta CDR3 regions from genomic DNA. Under the source paper's analysis protocol: The number of nucleated cells in each sample was estimated from the amplification of reference gene primers within the assay. To quantify the absolute abundance of each unique TCRbeta CDR3 rearrangement, sequence reads were collapsed and filtered. For each sample, productive Simpson clonality was calculated as the square root of Simpson's diversity index over productive rearrangements. This is the immuneACCESS table as TCRdb keeps it, with only in-frame sequences that have V and J called. A part of the clones is gone; compared with another copy, unresolved V genes explain less than half, and the rest is unexplained. For V, J and clone size, that table is used; D and trimming come from the DNA. The sample includes some 150,000 clones, with about 79% observed a single time. The biggest ten clones account for 2.5% to 3.5% of the sample.

The CDR3 runs 15 amino acids, cysteine and phenylalanine included. Only the CDR3 part of the read is kept: 45 bases, read in frame from the first base. Here V drops 4 bases and J drops 0 bases, and the junction holds 6 bases not matched to any gene. CDR1 and CDR2 (SGHAT, FQDESV) derive from the germline V gene (reference sequence). The chain was built from TRBV11-1 and TRBJ2-7; 7 junctional bases match TRBD1. What was sequenced was PBMCs or T cells enriched from blood (not recorded which). This receptor was obtained from a woman between 50 and 59 years old who had recovered from COVID-19. The DNA is as follows: TGTGCCAGCAGCTCTCAGACAGGGCTCTCCTACGAGCAGTACTTC. This codes for CASSSQTGLSYEQYF.